This T cell receptor beta chain was observed in a study of T cell repertoires in cytomegalovirus infection. Study-level results: Identification of carriers of CMV plus the relevant HLA was performed using cumulative public TCR beta family frequency. HLA-C-restricted CMV clonotypes gave the most frequent clonotype in two of eight donors.

Germline loops: CDR1 MGHDK, CDR2 SYGVNS. With 6 bases removed from V and 4 bases from J, the gap between germline ends came to 18 bases. The CDR3 consists of 16 residues. Each CDR3 protein is one row after TCRdb ran MiXCR on the reads. The repertoire has 250,000 to 300,000 distinct CDR3 sequences, roughly 25% of them found once; the top ten carry 11% to 15%. Comment on this clonotype: The antigen remains unidentified.

The TCR sequence derives from a human donor in good health (CMV status not recorded). Some clones in this sample may be carry-over from other donors' samples. The sequenced sample consisted of PBMCs. The chain carries TRBV25-1 and TRBJ2-2; D possibly uses TRBD1 or TRBD2 (5 bases each). The CDR3 region has the DNA TGTGCCAGCAGCCGATACAGGACTGGGGGCACCGGGGAGCTGTTTTTT. Protein product: CASSRYRTGGTGELFF.